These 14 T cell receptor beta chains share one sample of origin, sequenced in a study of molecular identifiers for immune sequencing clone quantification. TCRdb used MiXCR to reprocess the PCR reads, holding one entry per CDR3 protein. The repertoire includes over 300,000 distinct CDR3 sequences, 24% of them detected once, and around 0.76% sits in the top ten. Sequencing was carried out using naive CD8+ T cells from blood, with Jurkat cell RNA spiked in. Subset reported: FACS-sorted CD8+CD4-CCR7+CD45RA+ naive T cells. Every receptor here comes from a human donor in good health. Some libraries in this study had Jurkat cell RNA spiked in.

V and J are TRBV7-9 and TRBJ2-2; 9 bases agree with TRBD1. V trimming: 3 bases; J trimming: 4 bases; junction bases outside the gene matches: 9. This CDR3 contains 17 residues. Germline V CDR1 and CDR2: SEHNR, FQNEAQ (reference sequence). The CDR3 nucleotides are TGTGCCAGCAGCTTTTCTCAGGACAGGGGCAGCACCGGGGAGCTGTTTTTT. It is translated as CASSFSQDRGSTGELFF.

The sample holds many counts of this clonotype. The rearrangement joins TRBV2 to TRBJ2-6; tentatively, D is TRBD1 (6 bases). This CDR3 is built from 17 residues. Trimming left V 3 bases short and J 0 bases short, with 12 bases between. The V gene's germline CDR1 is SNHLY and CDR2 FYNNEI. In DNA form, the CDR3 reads TGTGCCAGCAGTGAGGAGACAGGACCCTCTGGGGCCAACGTCCTGACTTTC. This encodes CASSEETGPSGANVLTF.

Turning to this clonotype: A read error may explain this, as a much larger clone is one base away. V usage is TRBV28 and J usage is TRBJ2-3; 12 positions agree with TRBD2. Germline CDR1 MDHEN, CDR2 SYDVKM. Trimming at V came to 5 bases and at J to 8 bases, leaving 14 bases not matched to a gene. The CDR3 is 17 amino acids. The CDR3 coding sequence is TGTGCCAGCAGTCAACGACTAGCGGGAGTGATAGCAGGTACGCAGTATTTT. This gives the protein CASSQRLAGVIAGTQYF.

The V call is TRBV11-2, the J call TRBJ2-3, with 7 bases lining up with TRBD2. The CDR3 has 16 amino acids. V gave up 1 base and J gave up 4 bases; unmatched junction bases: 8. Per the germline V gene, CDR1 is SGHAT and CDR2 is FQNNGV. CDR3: CASSLAVGEGADTQYF. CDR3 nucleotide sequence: TGTGCCAGCAGCTTAGCGGTTGGGGAGGGAGCAGATACGCAGTATTTT.

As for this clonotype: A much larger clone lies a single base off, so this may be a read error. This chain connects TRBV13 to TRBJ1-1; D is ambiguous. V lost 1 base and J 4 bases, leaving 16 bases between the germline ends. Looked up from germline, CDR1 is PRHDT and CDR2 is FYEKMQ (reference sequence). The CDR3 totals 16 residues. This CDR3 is CASSLEAALRSTEAFF. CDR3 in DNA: TGTGCCAGCAGCTTAGAGGCAGCGCTGAGATCCACTGAAGCTTTCTTT.

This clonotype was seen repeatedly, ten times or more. The CDR3 bases are TGTGCCAGCACCATAGGGGGGGGCACTGAAGCTTTCTTT. It translates to CASTIGGGTEAFF. The V call is TRBV7-9, the J call TRBJ1-1; TRBD1 is a possible D gene (6 bases). Germline V lookup: CDR1 SEHNR, CDR2 FQNEAQ (reference sequence). The CDR3 totals 13 residues. Trimming shortened V by 7 bases and J by 4 bases, and 13 bases separated the two germline ends.

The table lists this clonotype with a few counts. The CDR3 is CASSTREGITDTQYF. DNA for the CDR3: TGTGCCAGCAGTACGAGGGAAGGTATCACAGATACGCAGTATTTT. V usage is TRBV12-3 or TRBV12-4 and J usage is TRBJ2-3, with D maybe TRBD2 (5 bases). Deletions cut 5 bases from V and 2 bases from J, with 14 bases between. The CDR3 spans 15 residues.

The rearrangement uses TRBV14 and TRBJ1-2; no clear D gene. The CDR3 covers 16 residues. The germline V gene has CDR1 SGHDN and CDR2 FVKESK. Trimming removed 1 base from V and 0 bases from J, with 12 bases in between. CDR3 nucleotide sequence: TGTGCCAGCAGCCAAGTTGGCAGCATAGCTAACTATGGCTACACCTTC. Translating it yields CASSQVGSIANYGYTF.

The CDR3 DNA follows: TGTGCCAGCAGCCAAGATTTGTGGGGGGGGTCCCCTAGCACAGATACGCAGTATTTT. Amino acid sequence: CASSQDLWGGSPSTDTQYF. The gene calls are TRBV14 and TRBJ2-3; 7 nucleotides agree with TRBD2. Germline loops: CDR1 SGHDN, CDR2 FVKESK. CDR3 length equals 19 residues. Unmatched junction bases numbered 12, after V lost 0 bases and J lost 0 bases.

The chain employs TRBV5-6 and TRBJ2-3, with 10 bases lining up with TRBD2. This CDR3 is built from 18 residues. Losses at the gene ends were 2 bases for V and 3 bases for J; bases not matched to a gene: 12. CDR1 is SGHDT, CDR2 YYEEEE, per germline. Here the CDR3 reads CASSLPTSAGGRTDTQYF. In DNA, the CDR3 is TGTGCCAGCAGCTTACCTACCTCAGCGGGGGGGCGGACAGATACGCAGTATTTT.

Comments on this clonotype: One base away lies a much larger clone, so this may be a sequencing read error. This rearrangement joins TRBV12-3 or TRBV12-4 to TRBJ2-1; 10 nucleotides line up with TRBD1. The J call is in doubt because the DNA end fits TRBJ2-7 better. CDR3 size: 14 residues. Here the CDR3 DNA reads TGTGCCAGCAGTTGGGGACAGGGGAACAATGAGCAGTACTTC. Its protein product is CASSWGQGNNEQYF.

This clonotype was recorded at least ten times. The CDR3 DNA reads TGCAGCGTTGAAGATTCAGGGGTAGGAAACTACGAGCAGTACTTC. Protein product: CSVEDSGVGNYEQYF. This chain joins TRBV29-1 and TRBJ2-7; the D gene is possibly TRBD1 (6 bases). With 0 bases removed from V and 3 bases from J, the gap between germline ends came to 15 bases. The CDR3 covers 15 residues. Germline CDR1 reads SQVTM; CDR2 reads ANQGSEA.

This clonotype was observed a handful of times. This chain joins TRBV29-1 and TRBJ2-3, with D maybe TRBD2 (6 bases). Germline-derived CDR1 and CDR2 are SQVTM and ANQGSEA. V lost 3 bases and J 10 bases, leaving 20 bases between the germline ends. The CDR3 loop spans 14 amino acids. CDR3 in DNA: TGCAGCGTTGATGGAGGGCCTGCCTTTAGTGCGCAGTATTTT. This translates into CSVDGGPAFSAQYF.

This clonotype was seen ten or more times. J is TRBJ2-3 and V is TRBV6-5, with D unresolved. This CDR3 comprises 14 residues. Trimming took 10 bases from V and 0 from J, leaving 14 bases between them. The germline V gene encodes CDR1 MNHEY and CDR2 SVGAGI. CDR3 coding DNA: TGTGCCACCTCTTACGGTGTAAGCACAGATACGCAGTATTTT. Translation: CATSYGVSTDTQYF.